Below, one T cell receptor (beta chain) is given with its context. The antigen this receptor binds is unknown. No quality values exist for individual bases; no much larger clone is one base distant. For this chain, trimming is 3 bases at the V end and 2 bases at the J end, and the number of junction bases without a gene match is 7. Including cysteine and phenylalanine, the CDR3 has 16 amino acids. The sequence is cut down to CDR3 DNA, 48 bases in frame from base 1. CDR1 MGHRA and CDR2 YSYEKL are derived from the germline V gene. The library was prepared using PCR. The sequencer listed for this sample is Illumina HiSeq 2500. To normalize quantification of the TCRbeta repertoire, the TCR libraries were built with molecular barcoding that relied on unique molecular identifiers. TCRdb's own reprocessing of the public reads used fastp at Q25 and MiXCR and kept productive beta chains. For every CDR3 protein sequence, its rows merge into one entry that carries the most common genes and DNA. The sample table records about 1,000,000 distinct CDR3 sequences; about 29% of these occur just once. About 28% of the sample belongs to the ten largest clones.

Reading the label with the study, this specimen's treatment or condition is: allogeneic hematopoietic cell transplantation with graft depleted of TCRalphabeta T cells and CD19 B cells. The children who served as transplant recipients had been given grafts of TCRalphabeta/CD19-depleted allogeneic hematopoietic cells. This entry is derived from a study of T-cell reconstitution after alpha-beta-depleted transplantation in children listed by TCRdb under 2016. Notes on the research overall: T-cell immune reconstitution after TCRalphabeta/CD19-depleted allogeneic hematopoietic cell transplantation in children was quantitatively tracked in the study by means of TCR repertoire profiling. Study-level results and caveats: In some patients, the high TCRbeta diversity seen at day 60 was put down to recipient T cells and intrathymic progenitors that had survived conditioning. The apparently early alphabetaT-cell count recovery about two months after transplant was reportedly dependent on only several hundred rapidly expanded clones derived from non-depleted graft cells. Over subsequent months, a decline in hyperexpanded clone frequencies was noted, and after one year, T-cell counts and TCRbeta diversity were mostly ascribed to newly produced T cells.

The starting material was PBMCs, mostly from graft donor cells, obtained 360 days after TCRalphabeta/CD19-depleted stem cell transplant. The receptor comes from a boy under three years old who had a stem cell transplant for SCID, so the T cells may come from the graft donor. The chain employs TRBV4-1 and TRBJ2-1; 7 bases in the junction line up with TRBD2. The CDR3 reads CASSQGERGPYNEQFF. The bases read TGCGCCAGCAGCCAGGGGGAGCGGGGCCCCTACAATGAGCAGTTCTTC.